A single TCR beta chain is shown here with its context. Its antigen is currently not known. Per-base quality was not reported, and no clone a single base away is much larger than it. Libraries were constructed by the immunoSEQ multiplex PCR assay. The multiplex PCR relied on a mix of 60 forward primers for TCR Vbeta segments and 13 reverse primers for TCR Jbeta segments. The CDR3 region of rearranged TCR beta genes was amplified from genomic DNA with a multiplex PCR assay. The amplified TCR beta libraries were sequenced on the Illumina HiSeq System as 87-base-pair reads. Turning to the authors' computational methods: In a later analysis, 70 million to 95 million unique TCR beta chains were counted across the approximately 670 repertoires, and some 10 million of these chains were shared by at least two donors. To remove PCR and sequencing errors, raw reads were error-corrected and collapsed into unique sequences using a nearest-neighbor algorithm that merged closely related sequences. To assign V, D and J gene segments, CDR3 sequences were aligned to IMGT reference sequences. For a sequence to be retained, a match of at least six nucleotides was required to both a V gene segment and a J gene segment. A rearrangement was called productive if the CDR3 had no stop codons and remained in frame with V and J, and every other rearrangement was called non-productive. Following IMGT convention, CDR3 was defined as the stretch from the second conserved V-encoded cysteine to the conserved J-encoded phenylalanine. The earlier analysis of 587 of the donors excluded sequences that lacked an unambiguous match to a single V gene segment. In an earlier analysis of around 600 of the donors, V segments were called functional above 56.7% productive rearrangements and were called segregating when the between-donor standard deviation exceeded 5%. A statistical classification framework was built to diagnose cytomegalovirus status from the catalog of TCR beta chain sequences. A later analysis assigned V and J genes by comparing TCR nucleotide sequences with IMGT/GENE-DB human TR gene sequences. In a later analysis, CDR3 sequences and most-parsimonious VDJ recombination scenarios were assigned using the TCRdist pipeline. In a later analysis, each TCR beta chain was defined by its CDR3 amino acid sequence together with its V-gene family, and reads without a unique V-gene family were excluded. In a later analysis, fewer than 600 highly shared, low-generation-probability nucleotide sequences were removed to address suspected cross-contamination and a sequencing artifact. In a later analysis, a clonal expansion index for each public chain was calculated from normalized within-repertoire ranks of inferred template counts. In a later analysis, generation probabilities were computed with a VDJ recombination model fitted to out-of-frame rearrangements, and the resulting probabilities were checked against IGoR. Hypergeometric tests were used in a later analysis to score TCR-TCR, TCR-HLA and TCR-CMV co-occurrence, with a repertoire-size bias correction applied to the TCR pairs. To estimate false discovery rates, a later analysis permuted the HLA or CMV assignments 20 times. A later analysis grouped co-occurring TCRs with DBSCAN, adding TCRdist sequence similarity when clustering within HLA-allele-positive subsets. For co-occurrence clustering, repertoires with fewer than 30,000 or more than 120,000 public chains were excluded, along with 4 to 6 repertoires with anomalous nucleotide sharing. This immuneACCESS table, as held by TCRdb, lists in-frame sequences with V and J called but not all clones. Of the missing ones, under half trace to an unresolved V gene in checked studies; the others have no known cause. V, J and clone size are those of that table, while D and trimming were read from the DNA. This sample lists more than 150,000 clones; around 80% were detected once. The ten largest clones add up to about 2.1% of the sample.

This record belongs to a study of cytomegalovirus exposure and HLA in healthy donors (dated by TCRdb to the late 2010s). For context, the study as a whole: An earlier analysis of several hundred of the donors reported about 250 Gb of sequence data and 120 million or so unique TCR beta sequences from about 200 million T cells. An early release covering roughly 600 HLA-typed donors comprised about 300 gigabases of sequencing data and tens of millions of unique TCR sequences. Of the 300 to 450 genotyped donors, less than 85% were placed in the genetic ancestry cluster associated with self-reported Caucasian donors. The study aimed to test whether signatures of past pathogen exposure could be identified by cataloging public T cell receptors. The study profiled the T cell repertoires of 550 to 700 subjects by immunosequencing and related them to cytomegalovirus serostatus. A separate validation cohort of roughly 130 different subjects was used in addition to the 666-subject first cohort. To predict cytomegalovirus infection status, the study brought together high-throughput TCR immunosequencing, statistical association of individual TCRs with disease status, and machine learning. A later analysis re-analyzed previously published TCR beta repertoires from several hundred donors and added high-resolution HLA genotyping to study TCR occurrence patterns. Rather than drawing on any new phenotypic data, the later analysis identified candidate immune exposures from TCR beta sequences and the way those sequences occurred across donors. An earlier analysis of several hundred of the donors used high-throughput TCR beta sequencing to judge whether each TCR beta V gene segment behaved as functional or pseudogenic. Donor age, sex, ethnicity and CMV serostatus were compiled alongside the repertoire data. In a later genetic analysis, genome-wide SNP genotypes for about three fifths of the roughly 670 donors were used, and that subset was treated as a discovery cohort. Every repertoire in the discovery cohort had been generated on one and the same sequencing platform. HLA typing included class I and class II loci at four-digit resolution. The number of typed donors differed by locus: roughly 629-630 for A, B, C, DRB1 and DQB1; about 520 for DQA1; some 610 for DPA1; and some 430 for DPB1. Roughly 5 DR-DQ haplotypes were handled as single units for association and clustering, since linkage in the cohort was strong. Among 398 genotyped donors of the cohort, an average of roughly 230,000 unique TCR beta nucleotide sequences was sequenced per donor, of which roughly 18% were non-productive. General findings and caveats noted by the study authors: In both the original and validation cohorts, the classifier was reported to diagnose cytomegalovirus status with high specificity and sensitivity. An association between a missense DCLRE1C variant and V-gene and J-gene trimming of TCR beta chains was found in a later genetic analysis and replicated in an independent cohort. A later analysis found that most CMV-associated TCR beta chains appeared HLA-restricted, with HLA associations seemingly driven largely by CMV exposure. The earlier analysis of a few hundred of the donors excluded roughly 16 rarely observed V segments, including chromosome 9 orphons, because counts were too low. In a later genetic analysis, fewer N-insertions in productive TCRs were reported among donors in an Asian-associated ancestry cluster than the roughly 640-donor mean. Correlated functional status among segregating V segments might be attributable to linkage disequilibrium, but an unknown experimental factor could not be ruled out. In an earlier analysis of about 550 of the donors, most TCR beta V segments were observed in productive rearrangements about 90% or about 30% of the time, broadly matching IMGT annotations. The authors suggested that the approach could potentially be extended to other disease states and immunological phenotypes. The 87-base-pair reads could not distinguish some IMGT-functional V segments, including TRBV6-2 and TRBV6-3, so those segments were excluded. A total of 150 or so TCR beta chains were listed by the study as associated with cytomegalovirus. Only TCR beta chains were sequenced in this cohort, and the absence of alpha or paired-chain data limited detectable features. Several of the top co-occurrence clusters appeared to be linked to parvovirus B19, influenza, CMV and Epstein-Barr virus, according to a later analysis. A further reported finding was that TCR beta sequences accurately predicted the HLA-A and HLA-B alleles for most subjects in the first cohort. A later analysis found that HLA-associated TCR beta chains were more clonally expanded and had lower generation probabilities than equally common non-associated chains. A cluster of highly shared sequence variants was judged likely to be a technical artifact of the sequencing pipeline. In a later analysis, TCR association rates were found to vary across HLA loci, with the most associated TCRs seen for DRB1 alleles and the fewest for HLA-C alleles. A few of the identified cytomegalovirus-associated TCR beta chains were confirmed in vitro to be specific for cytomegalovirus antigens. When HLA alleles, especially DR and DQ, strongly co-occurred, TCR associations were difficult to assign to individual alleles. Sequencing depth was assumed to be roughly uniform across donors in the presence/absence analyses, though that assumption may not hold. CMV serostatus was the only immune exposure information available for the cohort. HLA typing was unavailable for some donors at each locus, so association tests used only the typed subset. While some public TCRs were present in many individuals, most TCR sequences turned up only very rarely across donors. At a false discovery rate of 0.05, a later analysis linked some 17,000 TCR beta sequences to specific HLA alleles.

The cohort comprised 666 healthy bone marrow donors. All cohort members were sampled while nominally healthy, although unrecorded immune exposures were likely present. The donor was CMV seronegative and was included in the group of about 400 seronegative cohort members. A peripheral blood sample was collected from each donor, and TCR beta sequencing was performed on peripheral blood mononuclear cells. Genomic DNA extraction from the blood cell samples was performed with the Qiagen DNeasy Blood Extraction Kit. CDR1 SGHAT and CDR2 FQNNGV were looked up in the germline V gene. V was cut back by 3 bases and J by 9 bases, leaving a gap of 12 bases between them. Taken from cysteine to phenylalanine, the CDR3 has 13 residues. Only CDR3 DNA remains: 39 bases, in frame from the first base.

The source material was PBMCs. The chain employs TRBV11-2 and TRBJ2-4; the D gene identity is not certain. This TCR was recovered from a woman in her twenties or thirties in good health and CMV-seronegative. This receptor carries the CDR3 CASSLGDIGIQYF. The DNA sequence is as follows: TGTGCCAGCAGCTTGGGCGATATTGGCATTCAGTACTTC. The CDR3 plus the reference TRBV11-2 and TRBJ2-4 genes for the other parts give the full variable domain: EAGVAQSPRYKIIEKRQSVAFWCNPISGHATLYWYQQILGQGPKLLIQFQNNGVVDDSQLPKDRFSAERLKGVDSTLKIQPAKLEDSAVYLCASSLGDIGIQYFGAGTRLSVL.